Presented here are 11 T cell receptor beta chains from one specimen sequenced in a study of radiotherapy plus CTLA-4 blockade in lung cancer. Libraries were prepared by immunoSEQ multiplex PCR; TCRdb keeps only in-frame clonotypes and omits some of them. The sample lists fewer than 100,000 clones; more than 80% were seen once. The specimen was peripheral blood, collected from a patient treated with radiotherapy plus ipilimumab. These TCRs come from a human donor with non-small cell lung cancer who had stable disease on radiotherapy plus ipilimumab.

The chain couples TRBV19 to TRBJ2-3, with 9 positions matching TRBD2. CDR1 is LNHDA, CDR2 SQIVND, per germline (reference sequence). The CDR3 sequence is 15 residues long. V trimming: 6 bases; J trimming: 2 bases; junction bases outside the gene matches: 6. CDR3: CASSPSGIPTDTQYF. CDR3 coding DNA: TGTGCCAGTAGCCCTAGCGGGATTCCCACAGATACGCAGTATTTT.

The rearrangement joins TRBV2 to TRBJ1-6, with D unresolved. The CDR3 is 11 amino acids. V lost 8 bases, J lost 10 bases, and 9 bases lay in between. Germline V CDR1 and CDR2: SNHLY, FYNNEI. The CDR3 here is CASRGGSPLHF. The CDR3, as DNA: TGTGCCAGCCGGGGTGGGTCACCCCTCCACTTT. Looking up the rest from reference TRBV2 and TRBJ1-6 gives the full variable domain: EPEVTQTPSHQVTQMGQEVILRCVPISNHLYFYWYRQILGQKVEFLVSFYNNEISEKSEIFDDQFSVERPDGSNFTLKIRSTKLEDSAMYFCASRGGSPLHFGNGTRLTVT.

The chain uses TRBV29-1 and TRBJ2-3; no clear D. The CDR3 spans 13 residues. Trimming took off 0 bases at V and 11 bases at J, with 15 bases between the two ends. Per germline, CDR1 SQVTM and CDR2 ANQGSEA. In DNA form, the CDR3 reads TGCAGCGTTGAAGATCTTGAAGGAGTAGAGCAGTATTTT. Its translation is CSVEDLEGVEQYF.

The chain couples TRBV12-1 to TRBJ2-7. TRBV12-1 represents a pseudogene. The CDR3 has 12 amino acids. The CDR3 sequence is CASSFFFHEQYF. CDR3 DNA: TGTGCCAGCAGCTTTTTTTTTCACGAGCAGTACTTC.

The V gene is TRBV5-6, the J gene TRBJ2-5, with a weak D call TRBD1 (5 bases). The germline V gene encodes CDR1 SGHDT and CDR2 YYEEEE. CDR3 length: 15 residues. Trimming pared 4 bases from V and 1 base from J, leaving 14 bases between. As DNA, the CDR3 is TGTGCCAGCAGCGGAAATAGGGGCATCCAAGAGACCCAGTACTTC. It is translated as CASSGNRGIQETQYF. Together with reference TRBV5-6 and TRBJ2-5, the CDR3 gives the full variable domain: DAGVTQSPTHLIKTRGQQVTLRCSPKSGHDTVSWYQQALGQGPQFIFQYYEEEERQRGNFPDRFSGHQFPNYSSELNVNALLLGDSALYLCASSGNRGIQETQYFGPGTRLLVL.

The chain joins TRBV11-2 to TRBJ1-2; D is possibly TRBD1 (5 bases). Germline lookup yields CDR1 SGHAT and CDR2 FQNNGV. Trimming removed 5 bases from V and 7 bases from J, with 11 bases in between. The length of the CDR3 is 12 residues. CDR3 sequence reads: CASSREGFGYTF. CDR3 nucleotides: TGTGCCAGCAGCCGGGAGGGGTTTGGCTACACCTTC.

This clone was detected only a few times. J is TRBJ1-6 and V is TRBV6-1, with D maybe TRBD1 (5 bases). This CDR3 comprises 15 residues. Germline V gives CDR1 MNHNS, CDR2 SASEGT. The V end lost 1 base, the J end lost 8 bases, and 12 bases lay between the germline ends. The CDR3 protein is CASSEGGGVHSPLHF. In DNA form, the CDR3 reads TGTGCCAGCAGTGAAGGGGGAGGGGTACATTCACCCCTCCACTTT.

This rearrangement joins TRBV2 to TRBJ2-5; 7 bases align to TRBD2. This CDR3 has 15 residues. From germline, CDR1 is SNHLY and CDR2 FYNNEI. V gave up 4 bases and J gave up 0 bases; unmatched junction bases: 5. The CDR3 region has the DNA TGTGCCAGCAGTGGTAGTGGGGGGGACCAAGAGACCCAGTACTTC. Translating it yields CASSGSGGDQETQYF.

This chain uses TRBV2 with TRBJ2-7; D call uncertain. Germline V gene lookup returns CDR1 SNHLY and CDR2 FYNNEI. The CDR3 covers 13 residues. Trimming cost V 1 base and J 9 bases, with 13 bases left between them. CDR3: CASSEGKASVQYF. CDR3 nucleotides: TGTGCCAGCAGTGAAGGGAAGGCTTCGGTGCAGTACTTC.

The rearrangement joins TRBV7-9 to TRBJ1-1; D is ambiguous. CDR1 and CDR2 from the germline V gene are SEHNR and FQNEAQ (reference sequence). The CDR3 totals 14 residues. Deletions cut 1 base from V and 4 bases from J, with 10 bases between. The DNA of the CDR3 is TGTGCCAGCAGCTTAGGGGCAGCAGCCACTGAAGCTTTCTTT. This encodes CASSLGAAATEAFF.

The V gene is TRBV7-3, the J gene TRBJ2-1; no definite D call. CDR3 size: 14 residues. The ends were cut back, 2 bases at V and 1 base at J, with 6 bases in the middle. The germline gives CDR1 SGHTA, CDR2 FQGTGA. The CDR3 DNA follows: TGTGCCAGCAGCTTATCAGGTTCCTACAATGAGCAGTTCTTC. Protein product: CASSLSGSYNEQFF.